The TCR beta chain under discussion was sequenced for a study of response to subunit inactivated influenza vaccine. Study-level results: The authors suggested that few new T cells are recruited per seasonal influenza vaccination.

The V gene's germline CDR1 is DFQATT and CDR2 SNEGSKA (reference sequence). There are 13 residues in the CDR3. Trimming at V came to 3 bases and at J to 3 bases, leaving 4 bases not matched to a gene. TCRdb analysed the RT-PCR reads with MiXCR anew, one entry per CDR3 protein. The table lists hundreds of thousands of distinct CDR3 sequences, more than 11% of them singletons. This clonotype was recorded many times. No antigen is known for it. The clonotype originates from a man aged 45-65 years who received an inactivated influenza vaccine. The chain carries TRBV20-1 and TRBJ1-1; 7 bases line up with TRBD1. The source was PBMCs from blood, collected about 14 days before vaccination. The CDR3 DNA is TGCAGTGCTAGCCGTACAGGGGACACTGAAGCTTTCTTT. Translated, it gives CSASRTGDTEAFF.